These T cell receptor beta chains were read from a single sample in a study of blood T cells in healthy people across ages. A single record per CDR3 protein comes from TCRdb applying MiXCR to the 5' RACE reads. The table has approximately 850,000 distinct CDR3 sequences, roughly 44% seen once. Sequencing was performed on blood. The receptors originated from a man between 60 and 75 years old in good health. Each CDR3 is given with its conserved first and last residue. A D gene is named only where the DNA matches it firmly. Size is omitted from some rows. Given values are once, few, many or a class for expanded clones.

>NA|TRBD1|TRBJ1-6|TRBV7-2
TGTGCCAGTAGCTTAACAGGGGGGATCAATTCACCCCTCCACTTT
CASSLTGGINSPLHF
>few|TRBD1|TRBJ2-6|TRBV27
TGTGCCAGCAGCCGACAGGGGGCGCAGTCTGGGGCCAACGTCCTGACTTTC
CASSRQGAQSGANVLTF
>NA|TRBD1|TRBJ2-7|TRBV4-3
TGCGCCAGCAGCCAAAAACACAGGGGGCCCTACGAGCAGTACTTC
CASSQKHRGPYEQYF
>NA|NA|TRBJ1-6|TRBV28
TGTGCCAGCACCGGGGACACCTCCTATAATTCACCCCTCCACTTT
CASTGDTSYNSPLHF
>NA|NA|TRBJ1-2|TRBV3-1
TGTGCCAGCAGCCAAGGGGGGGACCTTCCTTTTGGCTACACCTTC
CASSQGGDLPFGYTF
>NA|NA|TRBJ2-3|TRBV11-2
TGTGCCAGCAGCTTGGTCTTCGATGGCACAGATACGCAGTATTTT
CASSLVFDGTDTQYF
>few|NA|TRBJ2-5|TRBV14
TGTGCCAGCAGCCAACAGGTTCGGGAGACCCAGTACTTC
CASSQQVRETQYF
>few|TRBD1|TRBJ1-2|TRBV6-1
TGTGCCAGCAGTCAACGGGGCGGCACAGGGGGCGCCAACTATGGCTACACCTTC
CASSQRGGTGGANYGYTF
>NA|NA|TRBJ1-1|TRBV11-2
TGTGCCAGCAGCCCCGGATACGGGGTTTTGAACACTGAAGCTTTCTTT
CASSPGYGVLNTEAFF
>few|TRBD1|TRBJ1-2|TRBV28
TGTGCCAGCAGTACCGGACAGGACTATGGCTACACCTTC
CASSTGQDYGYTF
>once|NA|TRBJ1-4|TRBV10-3
TGTGCCATCAGTACGGGGAATTCTAATGAAAAACTGTTTTTT
CAISTGNSNEKLFF
>few|TRBD2|TRBJ2-7|TRBV4-1
TGCGCCAGCAGCCAAGTTAGCGGGGGGGTATCCGAGCAGTACTTC
CASSQVSGGVSEQYF
>NA|TRBD2|TRBJ2-3|TRBV7-2
TGTGCCAGCAGCTTACCCCCCGGGACTAGCGGGGGACCTAGCACAGATACGCAGTATTTT
CASSLPPGTSGGPSTDTQYF
>NA|NA|TRBJ1-6|TRBV20-1
TGCAGTGCTAGAGATATCGCGGACAGCAATTCACCCCTCCACTTT
CSARDIADSNSPLHF
>NA|NA|TRBJ1-5|TRBV5-8
TGTGCCAGCAGCTTGGGCCGGGGCACGGGCAATCAGCCCCAGCATTTT
CASSLGRGTGNQPQHF
>NA|TRBD2|TRBJ2-1|TRBV7-2
TGTGCCAGCAGCCGACTAGCGGGGGCCAATGAGCAGTTCTTC
CASSRLAGANEQFF
>few|NA|TRBJ2-7|TRBV16
TGTGCCAGCAGTCCACGACCCGACACCTACGAGCAGTACTTC
CASSPRPDTYEQYF
>once|NA|TRBJ2-5|TRBV3-1
TGTGCCAGCAGCCAAGATTTGGCAAGGAAGACCCAGTACTTC
CASSQDLARKTQYF
>NA|TRBD1|TRBJ1-2|TRBV6-5
TGTGCCAGCAGTTACTCGAGGACAGGGGGGGGCTACACCTTC
CASSYSRTGGGYTF
>NA|NA|TRBJ2-7|TRBV20-1
TGCAGTGCTACACCCGGGACTCATTTCAATGAGCAGTACTTC
CSATPGTHFNEQYF
>NA|NA|TRBJ1-4|TRBV5-1
TGCGCCAGCAGCTTGTATGGGGAAAAACTGTTTTTT
CASSLYGEKLFF